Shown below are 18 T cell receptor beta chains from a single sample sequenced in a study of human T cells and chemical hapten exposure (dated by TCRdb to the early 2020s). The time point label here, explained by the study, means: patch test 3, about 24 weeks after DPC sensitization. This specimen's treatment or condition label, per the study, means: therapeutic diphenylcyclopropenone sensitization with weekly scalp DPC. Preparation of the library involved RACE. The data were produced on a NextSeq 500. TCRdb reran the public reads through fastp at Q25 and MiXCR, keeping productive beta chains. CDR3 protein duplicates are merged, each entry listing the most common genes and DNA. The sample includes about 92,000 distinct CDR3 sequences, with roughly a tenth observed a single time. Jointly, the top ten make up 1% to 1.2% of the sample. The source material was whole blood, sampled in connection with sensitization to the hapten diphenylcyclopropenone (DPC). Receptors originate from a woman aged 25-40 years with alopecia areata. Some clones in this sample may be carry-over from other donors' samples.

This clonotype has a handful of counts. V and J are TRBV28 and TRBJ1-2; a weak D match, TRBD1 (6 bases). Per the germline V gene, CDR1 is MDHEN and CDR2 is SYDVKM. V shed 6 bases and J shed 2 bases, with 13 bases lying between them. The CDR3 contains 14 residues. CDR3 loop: CASRPSTGNYGYTF. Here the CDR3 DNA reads TGTGCCAGCAGGCCCTCAACAGGGAACTATGGCTACACCTTC.

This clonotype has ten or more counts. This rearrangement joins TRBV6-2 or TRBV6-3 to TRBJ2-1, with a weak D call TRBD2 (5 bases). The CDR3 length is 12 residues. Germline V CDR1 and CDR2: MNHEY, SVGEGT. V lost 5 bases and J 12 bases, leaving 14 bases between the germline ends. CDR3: CASSRGLTGQFF. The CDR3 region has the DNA TGTGCCAGCAGTCGAGGGTTGACGGGGCAGTTCTTC.

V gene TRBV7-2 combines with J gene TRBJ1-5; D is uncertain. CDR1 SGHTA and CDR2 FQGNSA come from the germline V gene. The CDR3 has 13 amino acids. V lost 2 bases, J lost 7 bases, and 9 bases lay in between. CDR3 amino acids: CASSLLLSQPQHF. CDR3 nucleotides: TGTGCCAGCAGCTTATTGCTAAGCCAGCCCCAGCATTTT.

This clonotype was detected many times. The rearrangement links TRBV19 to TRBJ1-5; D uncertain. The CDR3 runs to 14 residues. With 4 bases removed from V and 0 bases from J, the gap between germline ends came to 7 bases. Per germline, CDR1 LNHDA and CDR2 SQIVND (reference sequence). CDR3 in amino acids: CASSSQDSNQPQHF. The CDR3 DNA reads TGTGCCAGTAGTAGTCAGGATAGCAATCAGCCCCAGCATTTT.

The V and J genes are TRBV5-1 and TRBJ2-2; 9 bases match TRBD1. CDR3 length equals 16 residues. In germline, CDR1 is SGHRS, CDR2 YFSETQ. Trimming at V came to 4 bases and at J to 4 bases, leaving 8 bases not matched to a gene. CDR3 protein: CASSEPGQGVTGELFF. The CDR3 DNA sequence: TGCGCCAGCAGCGAGCCGGGACAGGGAGTCACCGGGGAGCTGTTTTTT.

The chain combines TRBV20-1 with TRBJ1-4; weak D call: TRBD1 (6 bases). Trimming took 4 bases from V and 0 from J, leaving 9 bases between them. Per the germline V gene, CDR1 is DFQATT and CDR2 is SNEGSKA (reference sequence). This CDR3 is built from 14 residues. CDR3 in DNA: TGCAGTGCTACAGGGGTCGCAACTAATGAAAAACTGTTTTTT. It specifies CSATGVATNEKLFF.

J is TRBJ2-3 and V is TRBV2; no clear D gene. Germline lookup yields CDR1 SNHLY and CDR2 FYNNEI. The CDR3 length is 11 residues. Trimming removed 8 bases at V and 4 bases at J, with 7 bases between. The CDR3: CASLDADTQYF. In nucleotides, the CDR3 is TGTGCCAGCCTCGATGCAGATACGCAGTATTTT.

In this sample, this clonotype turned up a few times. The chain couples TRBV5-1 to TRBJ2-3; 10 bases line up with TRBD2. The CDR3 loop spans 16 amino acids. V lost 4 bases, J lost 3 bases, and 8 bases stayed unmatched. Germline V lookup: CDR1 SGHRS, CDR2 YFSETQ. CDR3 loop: CASSGGAGGRTDTQYF. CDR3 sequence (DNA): TGCGCCAGCAGCGGAGGAGCGGGGGGGCGTACAGATACGCAGTATTTT.

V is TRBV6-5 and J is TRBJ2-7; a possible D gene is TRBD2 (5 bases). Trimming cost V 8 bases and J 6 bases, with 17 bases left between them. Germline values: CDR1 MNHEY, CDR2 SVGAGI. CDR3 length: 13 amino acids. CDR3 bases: TGTGCCAGCCAGGTTGCGGGTGGACGCGAGCAGTACTTC. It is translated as CASQVAGGREQYF.

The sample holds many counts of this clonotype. This CDR3 is CSAIGLAGNEQFF. As DNA, the CDR3 is TGCAGTGCAATAGGACTAGCCGGCAATGAGCAGTTCTTC. The rearrangement links TRBV20-1 to TRBJ2-1; 8 bases match TRBD2. The CDR3 has 13 amino acids. V was clipped by 6 bases and J by 6 bases; unmatched bases: 7. Germline lookup yields CDR1 DFQATT and CDR2 SNEGSKA (reference sequence).

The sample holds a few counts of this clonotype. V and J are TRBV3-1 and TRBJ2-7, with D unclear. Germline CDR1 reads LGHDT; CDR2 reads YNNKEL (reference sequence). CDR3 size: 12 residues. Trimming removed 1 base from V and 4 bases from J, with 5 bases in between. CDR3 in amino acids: CASSQGVYEQYF. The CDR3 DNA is TGTGCCAGCAGCCAAGGCGTTTACGAGCAGTACTTC.

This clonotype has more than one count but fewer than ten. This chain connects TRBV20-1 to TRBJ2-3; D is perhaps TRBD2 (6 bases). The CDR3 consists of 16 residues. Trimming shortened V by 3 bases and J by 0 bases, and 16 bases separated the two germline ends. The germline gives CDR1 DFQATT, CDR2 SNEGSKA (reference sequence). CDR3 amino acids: CSASSVGGLSTDTQYF. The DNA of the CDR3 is TGCAGTGCTAGTTCAGTGGGGGGACTTAGCACAGATACGCAGTATTTT.

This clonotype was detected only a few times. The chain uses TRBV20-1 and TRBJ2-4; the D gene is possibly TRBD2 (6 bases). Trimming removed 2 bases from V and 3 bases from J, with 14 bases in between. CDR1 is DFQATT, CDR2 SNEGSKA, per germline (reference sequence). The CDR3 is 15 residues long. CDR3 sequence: CSARRPGVDKNIQYF. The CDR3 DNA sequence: TGCAGTGCTAGAAGGCCGGGGGTCGACAAAAACATTCAGTACTTC.

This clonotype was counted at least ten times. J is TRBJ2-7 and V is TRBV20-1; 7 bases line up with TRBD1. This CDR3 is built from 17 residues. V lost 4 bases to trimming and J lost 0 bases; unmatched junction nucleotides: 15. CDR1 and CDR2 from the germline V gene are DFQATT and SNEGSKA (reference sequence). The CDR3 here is CSAKGALRGPNSYEQYV. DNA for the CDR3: TGCAGTGCTAAAGGGGCTCTGAGGGGGCCGAACTCCTACGAGCAGTACGTC.

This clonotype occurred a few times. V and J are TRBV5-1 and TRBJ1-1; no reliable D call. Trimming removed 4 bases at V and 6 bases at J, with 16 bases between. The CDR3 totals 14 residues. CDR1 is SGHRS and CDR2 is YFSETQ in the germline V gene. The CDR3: CASSQTVFLSEAFF. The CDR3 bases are TGCGCCAGCAGCCAAACAGTGTTCTTGTCTGAAGCTTTCTTT.

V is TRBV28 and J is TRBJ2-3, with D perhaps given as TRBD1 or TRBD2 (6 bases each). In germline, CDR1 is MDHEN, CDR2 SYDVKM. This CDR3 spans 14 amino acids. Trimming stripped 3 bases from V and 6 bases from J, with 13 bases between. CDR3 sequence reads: CASSFSGTGDTQYF. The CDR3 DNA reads TGTGCCAGCAGTTTTAGCGGAACAGGGGATACGCAGTATTTT.

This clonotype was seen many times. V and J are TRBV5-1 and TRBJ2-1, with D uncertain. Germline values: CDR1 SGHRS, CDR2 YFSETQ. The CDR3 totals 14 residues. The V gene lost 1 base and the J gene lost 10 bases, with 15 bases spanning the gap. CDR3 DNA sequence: TGCGCCAGCAGCTTGAATGGCGGAGTTGGGGAGCAGTTCTTC. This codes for CASSLNGGVGEQFF.

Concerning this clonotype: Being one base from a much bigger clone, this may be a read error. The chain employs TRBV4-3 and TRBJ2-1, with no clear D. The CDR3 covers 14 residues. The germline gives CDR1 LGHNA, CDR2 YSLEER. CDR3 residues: CDSSQLGSYNEQFF. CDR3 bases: TGCGACAGCAGCCAATTAGGCTCCTACAATGAGCAGTTCTTC.